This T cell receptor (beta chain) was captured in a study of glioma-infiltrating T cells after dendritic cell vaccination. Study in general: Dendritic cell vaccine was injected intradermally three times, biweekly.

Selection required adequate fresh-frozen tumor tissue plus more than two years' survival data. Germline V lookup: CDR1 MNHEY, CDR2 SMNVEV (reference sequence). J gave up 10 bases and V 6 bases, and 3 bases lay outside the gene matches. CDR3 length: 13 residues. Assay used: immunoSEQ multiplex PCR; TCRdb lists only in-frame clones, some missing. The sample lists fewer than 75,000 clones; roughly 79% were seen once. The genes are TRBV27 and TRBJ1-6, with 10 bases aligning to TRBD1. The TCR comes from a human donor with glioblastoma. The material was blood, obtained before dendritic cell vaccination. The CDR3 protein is CASSGTGDSPLHF. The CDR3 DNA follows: TGTGCCAGCAGCGGGACAGGGGACTCACCCCTCCACTTT.